The 32 T cell receptor beta chains given below trace back to one sample, sequenced in a study of graft-versus-host responses after intestinal transplantation. Using immunoSEQ multiplex PCR, the repertoire was profiled, and TCRdb retains in-frame clones only, with some absent. The sample records tens of thousands of clones, about 92% being singletons. The sample consisted of PBMCs, taken about 260 days after intestinal transplant. The receptors come from a human patient who received an intestinal transplant, so some T cells may come from the graft donor.

This chain joins TRBV4-2 and TRBJ1-1; unclear D gene. V was clipped by 4 bases and J by 0 bases, with 12 bases between them. CDR3 length: 15 residues. Germline assignment: CDR1 LGHNA and CDR2 YNFKEQ. CDR3 in DNA: TGTGCCAGCAGCCCTTCCCCGACAATGAACACTGAAGCTTTCTTT. It is translated as CASSPSPTMNTEAFF.

The V and J genes are TRBV9 and TRBJ2-1; D unclear. In germline, CDR1 is SGDLS, CDR2 YYNGEE. The V end lost 7 bases, the J end lost 4 bases, and 9 bases lay between the germline ends. CDR3 length equals 12 residues. Here the CDR3 reads CASGAAYNEQFF. In nucleotides, the CDR3 is TGTGCCAGCGGCGCAGCTTACAATGAGCAGTTCTTC.

This rearrangement joins TRBV25-1 to TRBJ1-3; weak D call: TRBD1 (5 bases). The CDR3 spans 17 residues. V was shortened by 4 bases and J by 2 bases, with 18 bases between the two germline ends. Germline CDR1 and CDR2: MGHDK and SYGVNS. The CDR3 region is CASSADTAGIAGNTIYF. CDR3 bases: TGTGCCAGCAGTGCCGACACCGCAGGGATTGCTGGAAACACCATATATTTT. Using reference TRBV25-1 and TRBJ1-3 for the parts outside the CDR3, the full variable domain is EADIYQTPRYLVIGTGKKITLECSQTMGHDKMYWYQQDPGMELHLIHYSYGVNSTEKGDLSSESTVSRIRTEHFPLTLESARPSHTSQYLCASSADTAGIAGNTIYFGEGSWLTVV.

The rearrangement uses TRBV11-2 and TRBJ1-2; D call uncertain. V was trimmed by 2 bases and J by 1 base, leaving 8 bases between them. The CDR3 spans 14 residues. Germline V gene sequence: CDR1 SGHAT, CDR2 FQNNGV. Here the CDR3 reads CASSLHPDNYGYTF. CDR3 sequence (DNA): TGTGCCAGCAGCTTACATCCAGATAACTATGGCTACACCTTC.

The chain recombines TRBV6-5 with TRBJ1-1, with a weak D call TRBD1 (5 bases). The CDR3 length is 15 residues. Germline V CDR1 and CDR2: MNHEY, SVGAGI. V was pared by 1 base and J by 7 bases, with 16 bases between. The CDR3, as DNA: TGTGCCAGCAGTTACTTCTTAACCTCGGGGGGTGAAGCTTTCTTT. The encoded protein is CASSYFLTSGGEAFF.

The chain is built from TRBV27 and TRBJ2-7; 8 bases agree with TRBD2. The CDR3 length is 14 residues. The ends lost 3 bases at V and 4 bases at J; junction bases unmatched: 5. Germline assignment: CDR1 MNHEY and CDR2 SMNVEV (reference sequence). CDR3 amino acids: CASSLGTSIYEQYF. CDR3 DNA: TGTGCCAGCAGTTTGGGGACTAGTATTTACGAGCAGTACTTC.

The rearrangement joins TRBV11-2 to TRBJ2-3, with D uncertain. CDR1 SGHAT and CDR2 FQNNGV come from the germline V gene. Between the trimmed V and J ends, which lost 0 bases and 3 bases, there was a span of 4 bases. This CDR3 has 13 amino acids. The CDR3 sequence is CASSLERTDTQYF. In DNA, the CDR3 is TGTGCCAGCAGCTTAGAACGTACAGATACGCAGTATTTT. Variable domain in full (rest from reference TRBV11-2 and TRBJ2-3): EAGVAQSPRYKIIEKRQSVAFWCNPISGHATLYWYQQILGQGPKLLIQFQNNGVVDDSQLPKDRFSAERLKGVDSTLKIQPAKLEDSAVYLCASSLERTDTQYFGPGTRLTVL.

The chain couples TRBV14 to TRBJ2-1; D is unresolved. The germline V and J ends were trimmed by 4 bases and 10 bases, with 14 bases remaining between them. The CDR3 has 13 amino acids. In germline, CDR1 is SGHDN, CDR2 FVKESK. The DNA for the CDR3 is TGTGCCAGCAGCCCTTTTATCTATCACGAGCAGTTCTTC. It is translated as CASSPFIYHEQFF.

V gene TRBV5-1 combines with J gene TRBJ2-2; D may correspond to TRBD1 or TRBD2 (6 bases each). Germline-derived CDR1 and CDR2 are SGHRS and YFSETQ. Deletions cut 1 base from V and 5 bases from J, with 18 bases between. The CDR3 runs to 17 residues. The CDR3 here is CASSLNQRGEKTGELFF. The CDR3 region has the DNA TGCGCCAGCAGCTTGAACCAGAGGGGGGAAAAAACCGGGGAGCTGTTTTTT.

The J gene is TRBJ2-1, the V gene TRBV23-1, with D unresolved. TRBV23-1 is sorted into the ORF group, with uncertain function. The V end was cut by 2 bases, the J end by 8 bases, with 16 bases between. This CDR3 has 15 residues. The CDR3 nucleotides read TGCGCCAGCAGTCAAGTTCGCCGGCCAGACTATGAGCAGTTCTTC. This translates into CASSQVRRPDYEQFF.

V gene TRBV14 combines with J gene TRBJ2-4; unclear D gene. The CDR3 is 14 amino acids. V was pared by 4 bases and J by 3 bases, with 10 bases between. Germline V gene data show CDR1 as SGHDN and CDR2 as FVKESK. The CDR3 reads CASSPLGNKNIQYF. In nucleotides, the CDR3 is TGTGCCAGCAGCCCTCTGGGGAACAAAAACATTCAGTACTTC. Combining the CDR3 with reference TRBV14 and TRBJ2-4 gives the whole variable domain EAGVTQFPSHSVIEKGQTVTLRCDPISGHDNLYWYRRVMGKEIKFLLHFVKESKQDESGMPNNRFLAERTGGTYSTLKVQPAELEDSGVYFCASSPLGNKNIQYFGAGTRLSVL.

V gene TRBV19 combines with J gene TRBJ1-2; 8 bases map to TRBD1. V was clipped by 3 bases and J by 6 bases; unmatched bases: 6. This CDR3 contains 14 residues. Germline-derived CDR1 and CDR2 are LNHDA and SQIVND (reference sequence). The CDR3 spells CASSMTGVRNGYTF. CDR3 bases: TGTGCCAGTAGTATGACAGGGGTTCGGAATGGCTACACCTTC.

This chain uses TRBV7-2 with TRBJ2-1, with D maybe TRBD2 (5 bases). The CDR3 contains 16 residues. The germline V gene encodes CDR1 SGHTA and CDR2 FQGNSA. V was trimmed by 1 base and J by 6 bases, leaving 16 bases between them. CDR3 region: CASSLGRWETPNEQFF. CDR3 coding DNA: TGTGCCAGCAGCTTAGGTCGGTGGGAGACTCCCAATGAGCAGTTCTTC. Full variable domain (outside the CDR3, taken from reference TRBV7-2 and TRBJ2-1): GAGVSQSPSNKVTEKGKDVELRCDPISGHTALYWYRQSLGQGLEFLIYFQGNSAPDKSGLPSDRFSAERTGGSVSTLTIQRTQQEDSAVYLCASSLGRWETPNEQFFGPGTRLTVL.

This clone was observed once. V and J are TRBV5-1 and TRBJ2-1; TRBD1 agrees at 9 bases. The CDR3 covers 14 residues. V shed 4 bases, J shed 8 bases, and the junction held 7 bases outside the gene matches. Germline lookup yields CDR1 SGHRS and CDR2 YFSETQ. CDR3 coding DNA: TGCGCCAGCAGCCGCGGACAGGGGAGCGATGAGCAGTTCTTC. Its translation: CASSRGQGSDEQFF.

V usage is TRBV28 and J usage is TRBJ2-7; no definite D call. CDR3 length: 14 amino acids. The V gene lost 1 base and the J gene lost 5 bases, with 12 bases spanning the gap. Germline V lookup: CDR1 MDHEN, CDR2 SYDVKM. CDR3: CASSLLMSLDEQYF. The CDR3 nucleotides are TGTGCCAGCAGTTTATTGATGAGCCTAGACGAGCAGTACTTC. The full variable domain, rest sourced from reference TRBV28 and TRBJ2-7, is DVKVTQSSRYLVKRTGEKVFLECVQDMDHENMFWYRQDPGLGLRLIYFSYDVKMKEKGDIPEGYSVSREKKERFSLILESASTNQTSMYLCASSLLMSLDEQYFGPGTRLTVT.

V gene TRBV10-3 combines with J gene TRBJ2-7; 13 bases map to TRBD2. This CDR3 contains 17 residues. Germline V gene data show CDR1 as ENHRY and CDR2 as SYGVKD. The junction had 13 bases not matched to a gene; V was cut back by 7 bases and J by 4 bases. The CDR3 region is CAITLVGLAGDRYEQYF. Written as DNA, the CDR3 is TGTGCCATCACCTTAGTAGGACTAGCGGGAGATCGGTACGAGCAGTACTTC.

The table lists this clone with a count of one. This chain links TRBV7-9 with TRBJ2-7; 13 nucleotides agree with TRBD2. This CDR3 is 14 amino acids long. V gave up 2 bases and J gave up 6 bases; unmatched junction bases: 1. CDR1 is SEHNR, CDR2 FQNEAQ, per germline (reference sequence). In DNA form, the CDR3 reads TGTGCCAGCAGCTTAAGGACTAGCGGGAGCGAGCAGTACTTC. This gives the protein CASSLRTSGSEQYF.

This clone was detected once. The rearrangement uses TRBV19 and TRBJ2-3; the D is unclear. The ends were cut back, 6 bases at V and 0 bases at J, with 10 bases in the middle. CDR3 length equals 14 residues. The V gene's germline CDR1 is LNHDA and CDR2 SQIVND (reference sequence). The CDR3 nucleotides are TGTGCCAGTAGACGAGGTACGAGCACAGATACGCAGTATTTT. The encoded protein is CASRRGTSTDTQYF.

This chain joins TRBV1 and TRBJ2-1; the D call in the table, TRBD2, was not verified against the DNA. TRBV1 has pseudogene status. The CDR3 runs 17 residues. This chain's CDR3 is CTSSQDRSRVKPCEQFF. CDR3 nucleotides: TGCACCAGCAGCCAAGATAGGAGTCGCGTAAAACCTTGTGAGCAGTTCTTC.

This rearrangement joins TRBV5-4 to TRBJ1-1; the match to TRBD1 covers 10 bases. The CDR3 has 16 amino acids. Germline V gene sequence: CDR1 SGHNT, CDR2 YYREEE (reference sequence). The V gene end was trimmed by 4 bases and the J gene end by 3 bases; junction bases not matched to a gene: 9. CDR3 in DNA: TGTGCCAGCAGCCAAGAGCCCGGGACAGGGGACACTGAAGCTTTCTTT. It codes for CASSQEPGTGDTEAFF.

This sequence joins TRBV5-1 and TRBJ2-7, with unresolved D. This CDR3 has 13 residues. Trimming removed 6 bases at V and 0 bases at J, with 10 bases between. Germline V lookup: CDR1 SGHRS, CDR2 YFSETQ. The CDR3 DNA follows: TGCGCCAGCACCGAAGATAACTCCTACGAGCAGTACTTC. As protein: CASTEDNSYEQYF.

The chain is built from TRBV19 and TRBJ2-1; 15 bases fit TRBD2. Germline CDR1 and CDR2: LNHDA and SQIVND (reference sequence). V was pared by 6 bases and J by 5 bases, with 11 bases of the junction left unmatched. The CDR3 loop spans 18 amino acids. The CDR3 DNA reads TGTGCCAGTAGCCCGAACCGCTGGACTAGCGGGAGGGACAATGAGCAGTTCTTC. This codes for CASSPNRWTSGRDNEQFF.

In this sample, this clone turned up a few times. V and J are TRBV7-9 and TRBJ2-1; 10 positions agree with TRBD2. The V segment lost 5 bases and the J segment 2 bases; nucleotides outside the gene matches: 3. CDR3 length: 15 amino acids. Germline V gene data show CDR1 as SEHNR and CDR2 as FQNEAQ (reference sequence). CDR3 nucleotide sequence: TGTGCCAGCAGCGTACTAGCGGGGCCCTACAATGAGCAGTTCTTC. Translating gives CASSVLAGPYNEQFF.

The V and J genes are TRBV7-2 and TRBJ2-1; 7 positions match TRBD2. The V segment lost 1 base and the J segment 4 bases; nucleotides outside the gene matches: 10. Germline V gene lookup returns CDR1 SGHTA and CDR2 FQGNSA. This CDR3 is built from 17 residues. The CDR3, as DNA: TGTGCCAGCAGCTTAGATCGGGCTAGCGGCGGATACAATGAGCAGTTCTTC. Its protein product is CASSLDRASGGYNEQFF.

The chain links TRBV6-1 to TRBJ1-3; D remains ambiguous. CDR1 is MNHNS and CDR2 is SASEGT in the germline V gene. The CDR3 runs to 15 residues. With 2 bases removed from V and 0 bases from J, the gap between germline ends came to 8 bases. CDR3: CASSEIQNSGNTIYF. CDR3 DNA sequence: TGTGCCAGCAGTGAAATACAGAACTCTGGAAACACCATATATTTT.

J is TRBJ1-2 and V is TRBV30; 10 bases are a match to TRBD1. Germline trimming cut 3 bases from V and 7 bases from J; bases unmatched to any gene: 5. The germline V gene has CDR1 GTSNPN and CDR2 SVGIG (reference sequence). This CDR3 has 13 amino acids. The CDR3 region is CAWSRTGGVGYTF. The CDR3 DNA follows: TGTGCCTGGAGCAGGACAGGGGGTGTTGGCTACACCTTC. Filled out from reference TRBV30 and TRBJ1-2, the complete variable domain reads SQTIHQWPATLVQPVGSPLSLECTVEGTSNPNLYWYRQAAGRGLQLLFYSVGIGQISSEVPQNLSASRPQDRQFILSSKKLLLSDSGFYLCAWSRTGGVGYTFGSGTRLTVV.

The V and J genes are TRBV29-1 and TRBJ1-1; no clear D gene. The CDR3 is made up of 14 amino acids. CDR1 is SQVTM and CDR2 is ANQGSEA in the germline V gene. V was cut by 7 bases and J by 1 base, with 16 bases left in between. This chain's CDR3 is CSALNADENTEAFF. CDR3 in DNA: TGCAGCGCCCTCAACGCCGATGAGAACACTGAAGCTTTCTTT.

This sequence joins TRBV28 and TRBJ2-1; TRBD1 or TRBD2 may be the D gene (5 bases each). This CDR3 spans 15 amino acids. V lost 1 base, J lost 4 bases, and 11 bases lay in between. CDR1 MDHEN and CDR2 SYDVKM come from the germline V gene. CDR3 sequence reads: CASSLSGTYYNEQFF. The CDR3 bases are TGTGCCAGCAGTTTATCAGGGACCTATTACAATGAGCAGTTCTTC.

The CDR3 sequence is CASSQVQGDTEAFF. The CDR3 DNA follows: TGTGCCAGCAGCCAGGTTCAGGGGGACACTGAAGCTTTCTTT. The rearrangement joins TRBV4-2 to TRBJ1-1, with TRBD1 identical over 7 bases. Germline loops: CDR1 LGHNA, CDR2 YNFKEQ. The CDR3 length is 14 residues. V shed 3 bases and J 3 bases; nucleotides not matched to a gene: 4.

The chain recombines TRBV27 with TRBJ2-5; 12 nucleotides line up with TRBD2. Germline trimming cut 3 bases from V and 5 bases from J; bases unmatched to any gene: 1. Germline CDR1 MNHEY, CDR2 SMNVEV (reference sequence). There are 14 residues in the CDR3. CDR3 sequence reads: CASSFTSGRETQYF. The CDR3 DNA reads as TGTGCCAGCAGTTTTACTAGCGGGAGGGAGACCCAGTACTTC.

This CDR3 reads CATSSSTGWGEQFF. CDR3 DNA sequence: TGTGCCACCAGCAGCTCCACAGGGTGGGGTGAGCAGTTCTTC. The chain links TRBV15 to TRBJ2-1; D possibly corresponds to TRBD1 (6 bases). Germline loops: CDR1 LNHNV, CDR2 YYDKDF (reference sequence). The length of the CDR3 is 14 residues. Trimming left V 3 bases short and J 9 bases short, with 15 bases between.

This chain connects TRBV10-2 to TRBJ2-3; TRBD2 agrees at 10 bases. The CDR3 is 14 amino acids. CDR1 is WSHSY, CDR2 SAAADI, per germline. Trimming at V came to 8 bases and at J to 0 bases, leaving 2 bases not matched to a gene. CDR3 nucleotide sequence: TGCGCCAGCTCGACTAGCGGGAGCACAGATACGCAGTATTTT. It is translated as CASSTSGSTDTQYF.